This TCR beta chain is from a study of T cells in localized non-small cell lung cancer. Only in-frame clones appear in the TCRdb table, and some are missing; sequencing was by immunoSEQ multiplex PCR. The profile covers roughly 66,000 clones, with about 90% appearing a single time and approximately 2% taken by the ten largest. Trimming stripped 0 bases from V and 3 bases from J, with 13 bases between. Per the germline V gene, CDR1 is SGHRS and CDR2 is YFSETQ. This CDR3 has 15 residues. Study conclusions and caveats: Median approximately 50 top-100 tumor clones were shared with paired adjacent lung.

On this clone: The antigen remains unidentified.

Sequenced material: peripheral blood, taken before any cancer treatment. This chain uses TRBV5-1 with TRBJ2-7, with D possibly being TRBD1 (6 bases). This clonotype was obtained from a woman aged 35 to 70 with stage I lung adenocarcinoma. CDR3 sequence (DNA): TGCGCCAGCAGCTTGGATGGGACAACCCTCTACGAGCAGTACTTC. This encodes CASSLDGTTLYEQYF.